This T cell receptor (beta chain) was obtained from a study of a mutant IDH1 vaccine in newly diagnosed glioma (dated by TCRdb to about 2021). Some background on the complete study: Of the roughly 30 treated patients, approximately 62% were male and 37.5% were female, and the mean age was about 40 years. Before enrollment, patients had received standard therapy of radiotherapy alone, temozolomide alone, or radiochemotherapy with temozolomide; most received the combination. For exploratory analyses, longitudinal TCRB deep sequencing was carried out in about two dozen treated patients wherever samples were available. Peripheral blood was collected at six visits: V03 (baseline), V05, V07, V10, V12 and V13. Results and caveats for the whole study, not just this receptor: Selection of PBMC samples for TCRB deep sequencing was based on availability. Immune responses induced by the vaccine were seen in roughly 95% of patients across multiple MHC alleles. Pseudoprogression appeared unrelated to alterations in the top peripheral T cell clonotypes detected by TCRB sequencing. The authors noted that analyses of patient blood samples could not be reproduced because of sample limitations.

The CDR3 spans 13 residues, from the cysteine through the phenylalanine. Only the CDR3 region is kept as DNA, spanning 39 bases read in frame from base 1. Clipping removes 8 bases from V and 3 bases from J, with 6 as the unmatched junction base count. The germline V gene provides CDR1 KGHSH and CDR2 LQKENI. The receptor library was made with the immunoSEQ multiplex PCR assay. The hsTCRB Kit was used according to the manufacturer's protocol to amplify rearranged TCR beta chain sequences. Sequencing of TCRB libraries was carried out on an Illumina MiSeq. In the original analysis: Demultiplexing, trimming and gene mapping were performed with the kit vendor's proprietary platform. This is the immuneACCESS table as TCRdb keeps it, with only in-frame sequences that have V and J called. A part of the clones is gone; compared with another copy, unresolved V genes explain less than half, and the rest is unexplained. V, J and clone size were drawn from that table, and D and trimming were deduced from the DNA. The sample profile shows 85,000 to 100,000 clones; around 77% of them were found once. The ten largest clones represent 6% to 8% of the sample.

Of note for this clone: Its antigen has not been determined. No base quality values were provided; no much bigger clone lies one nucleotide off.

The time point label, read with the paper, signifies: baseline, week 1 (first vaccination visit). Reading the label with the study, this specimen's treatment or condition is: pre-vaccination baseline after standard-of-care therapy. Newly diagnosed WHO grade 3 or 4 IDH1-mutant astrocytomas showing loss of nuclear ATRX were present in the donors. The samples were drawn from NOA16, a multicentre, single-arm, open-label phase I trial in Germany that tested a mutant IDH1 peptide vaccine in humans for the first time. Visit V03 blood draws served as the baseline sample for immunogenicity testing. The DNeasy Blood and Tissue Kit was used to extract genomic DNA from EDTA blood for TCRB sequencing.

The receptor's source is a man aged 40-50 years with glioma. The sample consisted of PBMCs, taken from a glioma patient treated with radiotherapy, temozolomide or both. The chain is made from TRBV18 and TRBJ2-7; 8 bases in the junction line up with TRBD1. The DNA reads TGTGCCAGCGGTCCCGGACAGGGCTACGAGCAGTACTTC. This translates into CASGPGQGYEQYF.